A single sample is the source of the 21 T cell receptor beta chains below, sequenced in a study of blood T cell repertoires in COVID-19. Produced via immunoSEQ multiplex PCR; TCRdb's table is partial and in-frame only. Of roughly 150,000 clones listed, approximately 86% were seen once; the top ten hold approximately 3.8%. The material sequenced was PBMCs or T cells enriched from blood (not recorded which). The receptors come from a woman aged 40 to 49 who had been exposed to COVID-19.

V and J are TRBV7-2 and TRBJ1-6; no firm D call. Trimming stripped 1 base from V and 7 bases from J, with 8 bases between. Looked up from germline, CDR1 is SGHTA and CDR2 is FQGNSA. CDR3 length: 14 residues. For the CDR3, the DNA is TGTGCCAGCAGCTTAGACAGCCAAAATTCACCCCTCCACTTT. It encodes CASSLDSQNSPLHF.

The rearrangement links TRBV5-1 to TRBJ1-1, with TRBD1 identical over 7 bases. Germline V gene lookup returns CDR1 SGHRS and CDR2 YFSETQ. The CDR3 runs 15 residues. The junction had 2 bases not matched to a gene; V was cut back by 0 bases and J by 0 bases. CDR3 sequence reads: CASSLGDRMNTEAFF. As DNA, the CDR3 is TGCGCCAGCAGCTTGGGGGACAGAATGAACACTGAAGCTTTCTTT.

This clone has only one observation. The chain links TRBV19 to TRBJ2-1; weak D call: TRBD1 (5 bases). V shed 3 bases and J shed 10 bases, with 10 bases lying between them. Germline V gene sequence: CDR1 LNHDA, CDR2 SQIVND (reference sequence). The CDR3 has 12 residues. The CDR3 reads CASSIGAQEQFF. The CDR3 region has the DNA TGTGCCAGTAGTATTGGGGCGCAAGAGCAGTTCTTC.

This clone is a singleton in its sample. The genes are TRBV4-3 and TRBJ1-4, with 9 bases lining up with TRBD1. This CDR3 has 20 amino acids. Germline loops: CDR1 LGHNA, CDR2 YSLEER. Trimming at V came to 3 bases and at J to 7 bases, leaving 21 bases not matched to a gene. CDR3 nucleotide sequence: TGCGCCAGCAGCCAGTTCCCGGGACAGGGCCAGCAGCGTGACTTTGAAAAACTGTTTTTT. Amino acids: CASSQFPGQGQQRDFEKLFF.

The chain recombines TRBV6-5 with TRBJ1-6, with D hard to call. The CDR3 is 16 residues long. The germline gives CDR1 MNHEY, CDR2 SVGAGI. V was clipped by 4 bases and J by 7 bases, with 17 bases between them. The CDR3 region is CASSFVRTTRNSPLHF. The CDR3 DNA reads TGTGCCAGCAGTTTTGTCAGGACTACCCGAAATTCACCCCTCCACTTT.

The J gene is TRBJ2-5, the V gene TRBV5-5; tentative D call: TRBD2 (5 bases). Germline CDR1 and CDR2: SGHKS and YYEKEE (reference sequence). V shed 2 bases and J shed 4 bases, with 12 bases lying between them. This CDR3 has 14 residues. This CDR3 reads CASSLDFSAETQYF. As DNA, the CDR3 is TGTGCCAGCAGCTTAGACTTTAGCGCAGAGACCCAGTACTTC.

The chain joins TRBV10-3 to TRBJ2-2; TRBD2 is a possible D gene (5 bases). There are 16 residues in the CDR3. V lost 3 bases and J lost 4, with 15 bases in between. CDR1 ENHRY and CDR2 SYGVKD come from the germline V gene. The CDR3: CAISDGERRTTGELFF. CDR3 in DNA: TGTGCCATCAGTGATGGGGAGAGAAGGACCACCGGGGAGCTGTTTTTT.

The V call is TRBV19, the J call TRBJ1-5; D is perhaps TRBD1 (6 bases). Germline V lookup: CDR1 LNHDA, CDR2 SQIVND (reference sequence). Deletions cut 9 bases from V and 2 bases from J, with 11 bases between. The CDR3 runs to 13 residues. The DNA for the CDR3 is TGTGCCAGCACAGGGTCGCGCAATCAGCCCCAGCATTTT. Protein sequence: CASTGSRNQPQHF.

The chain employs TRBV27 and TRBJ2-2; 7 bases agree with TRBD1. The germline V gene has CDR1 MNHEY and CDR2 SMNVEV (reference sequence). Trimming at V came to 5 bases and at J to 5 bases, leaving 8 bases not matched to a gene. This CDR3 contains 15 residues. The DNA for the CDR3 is TGTGCCAGCAGTACTCGGACAGGACGTACCGGGGAGCTGTTTTTT. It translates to CASSTRTGRTGELFF.

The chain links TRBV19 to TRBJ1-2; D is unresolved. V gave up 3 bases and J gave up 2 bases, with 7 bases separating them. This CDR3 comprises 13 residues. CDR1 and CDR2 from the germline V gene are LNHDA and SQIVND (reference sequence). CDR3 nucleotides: TGTGCCAGTAGTATCGGGGAAAACTATGGCTACACCTTC. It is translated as CASSIGENYGYTF.

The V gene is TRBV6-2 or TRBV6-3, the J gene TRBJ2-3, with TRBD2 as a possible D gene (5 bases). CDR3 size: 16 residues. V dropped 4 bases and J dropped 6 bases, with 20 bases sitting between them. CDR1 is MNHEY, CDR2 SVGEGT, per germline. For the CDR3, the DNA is TGTGCCAGCAGTTTTTCCGGGCGGACGACTACGGATACGCAGTATTTT. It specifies CASSFSGRTTTDTQYF.

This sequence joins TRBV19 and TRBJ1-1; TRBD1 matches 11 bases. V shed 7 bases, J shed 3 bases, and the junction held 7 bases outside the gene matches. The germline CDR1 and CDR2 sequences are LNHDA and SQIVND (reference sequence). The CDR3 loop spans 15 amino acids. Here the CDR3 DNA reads TGTGCCAGTAATCACTGGGGACAGGGGGACACTGAAGCTTTCTTT. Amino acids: CASNHWGQGDTEAFF.

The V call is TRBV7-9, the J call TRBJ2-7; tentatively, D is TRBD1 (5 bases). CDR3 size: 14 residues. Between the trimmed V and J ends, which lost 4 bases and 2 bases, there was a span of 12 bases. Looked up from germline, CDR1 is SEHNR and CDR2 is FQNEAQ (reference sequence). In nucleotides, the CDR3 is TGTGCCAGCAGCTGGGGCGGAAACCCCTACGAGCAGTACTTC. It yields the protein CASSWGGNPYEQYF.

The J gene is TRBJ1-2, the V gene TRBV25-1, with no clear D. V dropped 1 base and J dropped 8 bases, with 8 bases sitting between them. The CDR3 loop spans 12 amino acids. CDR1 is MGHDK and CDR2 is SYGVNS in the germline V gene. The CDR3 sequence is CASSESGRGYTF. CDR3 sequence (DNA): TGTGCCAGCAGTGAATCCGGGAGAGGCTACACCTTC.

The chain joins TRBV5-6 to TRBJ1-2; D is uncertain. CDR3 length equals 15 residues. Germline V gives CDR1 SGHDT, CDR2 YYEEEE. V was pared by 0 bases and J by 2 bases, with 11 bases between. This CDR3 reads CASSLVGQLNYGYTF. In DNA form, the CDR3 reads TGTGCCAGCAGCTTGGTCGGTCAATTGAACTATGGCTACACCTTC. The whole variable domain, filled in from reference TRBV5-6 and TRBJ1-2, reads DAGVTQSPTHLIKTRGQQVTLRCSPKSGHDTVSWYQQALGQGPQFIFQYYEEEERQRGNFPDRFSGHQFPNYSSELNVNALLLGDSALYLCASSLVGQLNYGYTFGSGTRLTVV.

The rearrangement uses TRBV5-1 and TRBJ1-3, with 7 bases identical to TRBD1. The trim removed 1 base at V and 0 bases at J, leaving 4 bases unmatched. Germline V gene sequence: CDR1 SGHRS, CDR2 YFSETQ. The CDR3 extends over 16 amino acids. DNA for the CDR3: TGCGCCAGCAGCTTGACGACAGGGAGCTCTGGAAACACCATATATTTT. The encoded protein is CASSLTTGSSGNTIYF.

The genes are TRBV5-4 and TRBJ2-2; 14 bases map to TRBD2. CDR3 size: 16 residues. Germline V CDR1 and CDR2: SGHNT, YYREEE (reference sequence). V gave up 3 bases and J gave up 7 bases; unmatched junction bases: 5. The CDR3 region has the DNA TGTGCCAGCAGCTGGGGACTAGCGGGAGTGAACGGGGAGCTGTTTTTT. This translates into CASSWGLAGVNGELFF.

CDR3 region: CASSVGSGSITDTQYF. CDR3 nucleotide sequence: TGTGCCAGCAGCGTAGGTAGCGGGAGTATCACAGATACGCAGTATTTT. The chain couples TRBV9 to TRBJ2-3; the match to TRBD2 covers 9 bases. The V and J ends lost 0 bases and 2 bases, in that order; junction bases with no gene match: 4. Germline CDR1 and CDR2: SGDLS and YYNGEE. This CDR3 has 16 residues.

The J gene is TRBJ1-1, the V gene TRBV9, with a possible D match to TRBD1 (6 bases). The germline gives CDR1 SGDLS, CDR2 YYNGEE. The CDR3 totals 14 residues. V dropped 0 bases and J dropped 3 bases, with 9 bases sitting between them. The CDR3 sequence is CASSVVQGDTEAFF. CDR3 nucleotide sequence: TGTGCCAGCAGCGTAGTACAGGGAGACACTGAAGCTTTCTTT.

The CDR3 bases are TGTGCCAGCAGCTTAGCGCTCGGGGGACTCTATGGCTACACCTTC. It is translated as CASSLALGGLYGYTF. The chain joins TRBV7-8 to TRBJ1-2; maybe TRBD1 (5 bases). This CDR3 is 15 amino acids long. Germline loops: CDR1 SGHVS, CDR2 FQNEAQ. Trimming took 0 bases from V and 4 from J, leaving 12 bases between them.

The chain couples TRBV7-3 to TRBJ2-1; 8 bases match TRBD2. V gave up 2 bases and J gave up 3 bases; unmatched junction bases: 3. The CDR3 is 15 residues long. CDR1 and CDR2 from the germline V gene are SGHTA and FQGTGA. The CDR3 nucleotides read TGTGCCAGCAGCTTAGCGGGGGGTCTCTACAATGAGCAGTTCTTC. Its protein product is CASSLAGGLYNEQFF. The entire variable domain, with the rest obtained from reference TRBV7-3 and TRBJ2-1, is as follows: GAGVSQTPSNKVTEKGKYVELRCDPISGHTALYWYRQSLGQGPEFLIYFQGTGAADDSGLPNDRFFAVRPEGSVSTLKIQRTERGDSAVYLCASSLAGGLYNEQFFGPGTRLTVL.